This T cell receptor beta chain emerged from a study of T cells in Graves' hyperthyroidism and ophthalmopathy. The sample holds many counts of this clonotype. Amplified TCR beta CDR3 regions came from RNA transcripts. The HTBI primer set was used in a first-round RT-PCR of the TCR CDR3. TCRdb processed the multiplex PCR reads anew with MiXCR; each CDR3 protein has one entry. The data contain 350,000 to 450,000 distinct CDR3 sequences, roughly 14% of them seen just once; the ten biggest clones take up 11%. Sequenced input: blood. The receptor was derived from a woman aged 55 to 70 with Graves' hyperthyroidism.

The CDR3 reads CASSERENEQFF. CDR3 coding DNA: TGTGCCAGCAGTGAAAGGGAGAATGAGCAGTTCTTC. The V and J genes are TRBV6-1 and TRBJ2-1; D perhaps matches TRBD2 (5 bases). The CDR3 contains 12 residues. Germline V gene sequence: CDR1 MNHNS, CDR2 SASEGT. V was trimmed by 2 bases and J by 7 bases, leaving 6 bases between them.